These 6 T cell receptor beta chains share one sample of origin, sequenced in a study of blood T cells in healthy people across ages. A second PCR, run for roughly 7 to 11 cycles, used a sample-barcoded 5' primer plus a J-beta primer mix. TCRdb fed the 5' RACE reads into MiXCR, producing one record per CDR3 protein. The sample consists of roughly 1.5 million distinct CDR3 sequences, approximately 42% of them appearing once. The source material was blood. The source is a woman under 30 in good health.

The V call is TRBV21-1, the J call TRBJ2-2; the D call TRBD1 from the table was never checked on the DNA. TRBV21-1 is marked as a pseudogene. This CDR3 is 15 amino acids long. The CDR3 protein is CASSKVPGNTGELFF. The DNA for the CDR3 is TGTGCCAGCAGCAAAGTTCCGGGGAACACCGGGGAGCTGTTTTTT.

In the case of this clonotype: A read error may produce the germline difference seen at one junction end. The chain uses TRBV4-1 and TRBJ1-5; unclear D gene. Germline values: CDR1 MGHRA, CDR2 YSYEKL. This CDR3 has 13 residues. For the CDR3, the DNA is TGCGCCAGCAGCCAAGTGGGGAATCACCCCCAGCATTTT. It yields the protein CASSQVGNHPQHF.

The J gene is TRBJ1-3, the V gene TRBV12-3 or TRBV12-4; D gene uncertain. This CDR3 spans 14 amino acids. The V end lost 6 bases, the J end lost 0 bases, and 9 bases lay between the germline ends. The CDR3 DNA reads as TGTGCCAGCAGCCCATATAGCTCTGGAAACACCATATATTTT. Its translation is CASSPYSSGNTIYF.

V is TRBV6-4 and J is TRBJ2-3, with TRBD2 identical over 10 bases. In germline, CDR1 is MRHNA, CDR2 SNTAGT. The V segment lost 6 bases and the J segment 5 bases; nucleotides outside the gene matches: 8. The length of the CDR3 is 15 residues. Written as DNA, the CDR3 is TGTGCCAGCAGCAAGATCGGGACTAGCGTAGATACGCAGTATTTT. It yields the protein CASSKIGTSVDTQYF.

This clonotype was detected a few times. The chain couples TRBV18 to TRBJ2-7; D may be TRBD1 (6 bases). This CDR3 comprises 13 residues. Germline V lookup: CDR1 KGHSH, CDR2 LQKENI. Trimming shortened V by 6 bases and J by 3 bases, and 12 bases separated the two germline ends. DNA of the CDR3: TGTGCCAGCTCCCGACAGGACTTCTACGAGCAGTACTTC. Its protein product is CASSRQDFYEQYF. Full variable domain (outside the CDR3, taken from reference TRBV18 and TRBJ2-7): NAGVMQNPRHLVRRRGQEARLRCSPMKGHSHVYWYRQLPEEGLKFMVYLQKENIIDESGMPKERFSAEFPKEGPSILRIQQVVRGDSAAYFCASSRQDFYEQYFGPGTRLTVT.

The chain has TRBV10-3 and TRBJ1-2; 10 bases map to TRBD1. Germline CDR1 reads ENHRY; CDR2 reads SYGVKD. The J segment lost 9 bases and the V segment lost 5 bases, leaving 12 bases of the junction unmatched. The CDR3 loop spans 15 amino acids. For the CDR3, the DNA is TGTGCCATCAGTCCCCTGGACAGGGGGTTAGGACGCTACACCTTC. This translates into CAISPLDRGLGRYTF.